A single sample is the source of the 21 T cell receptor beta chains below, sequenced in a study of cytomegalovirus exposure and HLA in healthy donors. In the PCR, 60 Vbeta and 13 Jbeta primers were used. Assay used: immunoSEQ multiplex PCR; TCRdb lists only in-frame clones, some missing. Seen here are about 150,000 clones, 8.5% to 10% observed once, and the top ten hold about 1.9%. What was sequenced was PBMCs. The source of these receptors is a man aged 45-65 years in good health and CMV-seronegative.

Only a few counts were recorded for this clone. The same CDR3 can be traced to other DNA sequences in this sample. J is TRBJ1-1 and V is TRBV7-9, with a possible D match to TRBD1 (6 bases). Germline CDR1 reads SEHNR; CDR2 reads FQNEAQ (reference sequence). This CDR3 comprises 12 residues. V gave up 3 bases and J gave up 8 bases, with 10 bases separating them. The CDR3 loop is CASSFTDREAFF. Here the CDR3 DNA reads TGTGCCAGCAGCTTCACTGACAGGGAAGCTTTCTTT.

There are a few counts of this clone. J is TRBJ2-3 and V is TRBV27, with a tentative D call TRBD1 (5 bases). V lost 3 bases, J lost 8 bases, and 15 bases lay in between. The CDR3 loop spans 14 amino acids. CDR1 and CDR2 (germline): MNHEY, SMNVEV (reference sequence). The CDR3 loop is CASSLQSHQGTQYF. The CDR3 DNA reads TGTGCCAGCAGTTTGCAATCACACCAGGGTACGCAGTATTTT.

In this sample, this clone turned up a few times. The rearrangement links TRBV10-1 to TRBJ2-3; D is perhaps TRBD1 (6 bases). The CDR3 consists of 16 residues. Germline V gene sequence: CDR1 WNHNN, CDR2 SYGVQD (reference sequence). V lost 0 bases, J lost 2 bases, and 12 bases lay in between. The CDR3: CASSESGAVLTDTQYF. The CDR3 region has the DNA TGCGCCAGCAGTGAGTCGGGGGCCGTCCTCACAGATACGCAGTATTTT.

The table lists this clone with a few counts. V usage is TRBV25-1 and J usage is TRBJ1-1; 9 bases are a match to TRBD1. This CDR3 has 15 amino acids. CDR1 MGHDK and CDR2 SYGVNS come from the germline V gene. The V segment lost 4 bases and the J segment 3 bases; nucleotides outside the gene matches: 6. CDR3 coding DNA: TGTGCCAGCAGTGTGCTGGGACAGGGACACACTGAAGCTTTCTTT. Translated: CASSVLGQGHTEAFF. Full variable domain (remainder filled in from reference TRBV25-1 and TRBJ1-1): EADIYQTPRYLVIGTGKKITLECSQTMGHDKMYWYQQDPGMELHLIHYSYGVNSTEKGDLSSESTVSRIRTEHFPLTLESARPSHTSQYLCASSVLGQGHTEAFFGQGTRLTVV.

The chain has TRBV27 and TRBJ2-7; TRBD2 matches 10 bases. CDR1 and CDR2 (germline): MNHEY, SMNVEV (reference sequence). With 6 bases clipped from V and 4 bases from J, the junction kept 9 bases outside the gene matches. The CDR3 totals 15 residues. The CDR3 DNA follows: TGTGCCAGCAGCTTTTCTAGCGGGAGTCCATACGAGCAGTACTTC. It yields the protein CASSFSSGSPYEQYF.

This chain uses TRBV27 with TRBJ1-2, with 7 bases that match TRBD1. J lost 2 bases, V lost 6 bases, and 9 bases had no gene match. Per the germline V gene, CDR1 is MNHEY and CDR2 is SMNVEV (reference sequence). The CDR3 runs to 15 residues. CDR3 in amino acids: CASSPRQGLNYGYTF. The CDR3 DNA reads TGTGCCAGCAGCCCTCGACAGGGCCTCAACTATGGCTACACCTTC.

This clone came up a few times. The chain has TRBV28 and TRBJ1-1; tentative D call: TRBD1 (5 bases). The CDR3 extends over 14 amino acids. The germline V and J ends were trimmed by 2 bases and 5 bases, with 12 bases remaining between them. Germline CDR1 and CDR2: MDHEN and SYDVKM. The CDR3 protein is CASSLRPGRTEAFF. The CDR3 bases are TGTGCCAGCAGTTTACGGCCAGGGCGGACTGAAGCTTTCTTT.

The genes are TRBV9 and TRBJ1-2; 7 bases map to TRBD1. The trim removed 4 bases at V and 8 bases at J, leaving 2 bases unmatched. Germline CDR1 is SGDLS and CDR2 is YYNGEE. This CDR3 is 11 amino acids long. The DNA for the CDR3 is TGTGCCAGCAGCCGAGGGGGCGGCTACACCTTC. Translated: CASSRGGGYTF.

The table lists this clone with a few counts. The gene calls are TRBV19 and TRBJ1-5; possibly TRBD1 for D (6 bases). Trimming left V 5 bases short and J 2 bases short, with 10 bases between. From germline, CDR1 is LNHDA and CDR2 SQIVND (reference sequence). The CDR3 covers 14 residues. The CDR3 sequence is CASSQQGGNQPQHF. CDR3 nucleotides: TGTGCCAGTAGTCAACAGGGAGGCAATCAGCCCCAGCATTTT.

This clone was seen only a few times. This rearrangement joins TRBV7-9 to TRBJ1-6, with no clear D. This CDR3 is 15 amino acids long. Per germline, CDR1 SEHNR and CDR2 FQNEAQ (reference sequence). Trimming removed 1 base at V and 9 bases at J, with 13 bases between. CDR3 sequence (DNA): TGTGCCAGCAGCTTAGTGGAGGGCAGTGGTTCACCCCTCCACTTT. Translating gives CASSLVEGSGSPLHF.

The chain employs TRBV7-7 and TRBJ2-3, with a weak D call TRBD2 (5 bases). Germline CDR1 is SSHAT and CDR2 is FNYEAQ (reference sequence). CDR3 length equals 15 residues. Trimming cost V 2 bases and J 1 base, with 10 bases left between them. CDR3 region: CASSLNGKGTDTQYF. In nucleotides, the CDR3 is TGTGCCAGCAGCTTAAACGGGAAAGGCACAGATACGCAGTATTTT.

The chain employs TRBV7-6 and TRBJ1-6; unclear D gene. V dropped 3 bases and J dropped 7 bases, with 10 bases sitting between them. The germline V gene encodes CDR1 SGHVS and CDR2 FNYEAQ. The CDR3 totals 14 residues. Here the CDR3 reads CASSLWGENSPLHF. CDR3 nucleotides: TGTGCCAGCAGCTTGTGGGGAGAAAATTCACCCCTCCACTTT.

The rearrangement joins TRBV29-1 to TRBJ2-3; tentatively, D is TRBD2 (7 bases). V shed 2 bases and J shed 4 bases, with 19 bases lying between them. Germline V gives CDR1 SQVTM, CDR2 ANQGSEA. This CDR3 has 16 residues. The CDR3 spells CSVEPEGGGNSDTQYF. CDR3 nucleotides: TGCAGCGTTGAACCCGAAGGGGGAGGGAATTCAGATACGCAGTATTTT.

This clone was detected a few times. The V and J genes are TRBV28 and TRBJ2-7, with TRBD2 matching 7 bases. This CDR3 contains 12 residues. The J segment lost 6 bases and the V segment lost 8 bases, leaving 7 bases of the junction unmatched. Germline lookup yields CDR1 MDHEN and CDR2 SYDVKM. This chain's CDR3 is CASERGVGEQYF. CDR3 bases: TGTGCCAGCGAGCGGGGCGTTGGCGAGCAGTACTTC. Together with reference TRBV28 and TRBJ2-7, the CDR3 gives the full variable domain: DVKVTQSSRYLVKRTGEKVFLECVQDMDHENMFWYRQDPGLGLRLIYFSYDVKMKEKGDIPEGYSVSREKKERFSLILESASTNQTSMYLCASERGVGEQYFGPGTRLTVT.

This clone was seen only a few times. The gene calls are TRBV7-3 and TRBJ2-3, with 10 bases identical to TRBD2. The J segment lost 0 bases and the V segment lost 4 bases, leaving 1 base of the junction unmatched. This CDR3 has 15 residues. The germline V gene has CDR1 SGHTA and CDR2 FQGTGA. The CDR3 is CASSYSGGSTDTQYF. CDR3 nucleotide sequence: TGTGCCAGCAGCTATAGCGGGGGGAGCACAGATACGCAGTATTTT.

The chain uses TRBV10-3 and TRBJ2-7; 8 bases line up with TRBD2. The CDR3 runs to 16 residues. The germline V gene has CDR1 ENHRY and CDR2 SYGVKD. Trimming removed 4 bases from V and 5 bases from J; junction bases left unmatched: 13. The CDR3 here is CAISAVPQAGVHEQYF. CDR3 DNA sequence: TGTGCCATCAGTGCAGTGCCTCAAGCGGGAGTCCACGAGCAGTACTTC.

The rearrangement joins TRBV9 to TRBJ2-4; possible D gene TRBD1, 6 bases. V lost 4 bases to trimming and J lost 8 bases, with 13 bases between them. Looked up from germline, CDR1 is SGDLS and CDR2 is YYNGEE. The CDR3 consists of 13 residues. The CDR3 reads CASSPDYRDIQYF. Here the CDR3 DNA reads TGTGCCAGCAGCCCAGACTACAGGGACATTCAGTACTTC.

This clone was seen more than once but under ten times. V usage is TRBV19 and J usage is TRBJ1-1; tentative D call: TRBD1 (6 bases). Trimming removed 5 bases from V and 2 bases from J, with 15 bases in between. Germline lookup yields CDR1 LNHDA and CDR2 SQIVND (reference sequence). The length of the CDR3 is 15 residues. The CDR3 DNA is TGTGCCAGTAGTCCGTCCGACAGGCCTAACACTGAAGCTTTCTTT. Its translation is CASSPSDRPNTEAFF.

This clone has a handful of counts. V is TRBV6-6 and J is TRBJ1-4; D is unresolved. Germline V gene sequence: CDR1 MNHNY, CDR2 SVGAGI (reference sequence). V lost 3 bases, J lost 4 bases, and 6 bases lay in between. This CDR3 region has 13 residues. The CDR3 spells CASSYSGNEKLFF. For the CDR3, the DNA is TGTGCCAGCAGTTATTCGGGTAATGAAAAACTGTTTTTT.

In this sample, this clone turned up a few times. This chain joins TRBV6-5 and TRBJ2-3, with D possibly being TRBD1 (5 bases). Germline CDR1 MNHEY, CDR2 SVGAGI. The ends were cut back, 2 bases at V and 5 bases at J, with 14 bases in the middle. The CDR3 contains 15 residues. The CDR3 is CASSYGRGSQDTQYF. The DNA of the CDR3 is TGTGCCAGCAGTTACGGAAGGGGCTCACAAGATACGCAGTATTTT.

This clone was seen a handful of times. The chain combines TRBV5-1 with TRBJ2-3; D remains ambiguous. The CDR3 length is 13 residues. Germline CDR1 reads SGHRS; CDR2 reads YFSETQ. V was trimmed by 2 bases and J by 4 bases, leaving 8 bases between them. The CDR3 nucleotides are TGCGCCAGCAGCTTATTGAGTGCAGATACGCAGTATTTT. As protein: CASSLLSADTQYF. Filled out from reference TRBV5-1 and TRBJ2-3, the complete variable domain reads KAGVTQTPRYLIKTRGQQVTLSCSPISGHRSVSWYQQTPGQGLQFLFEYFSETQRNKGNFPGRFSGRQFSNSRSEMNVSTLELGDSALYLCASSLLSADTQYFGPGTRLTVL.